This entry concerns a single TCR beta chain. Its specific antigen is unknown. No per-base quality is available; no much larger clone lies one base away. TCRbeta CDR3 regions were amplified from genomic DNA using the immunoSEQ Assay, a bias-controlled multiplex PCR. Regarding the original processing steps: Within the assay, amplification of reference gene primers was used to estimate how many nucleated cells each sample contained. Sequence reads were collapsed and filtered to measure the absolute abundance of every unique TCRbeta CDR3 rearrangement. For each sample, productive Simpson clonality was calculated as the square root of Simpson's diversity index over productive rearrangements. TCRdb mirrors the immuneACCESS table, restricted to in-frame sequences. Some clones are absent from its copies; in checked studies, under half trace to an unresolved V gene, and the reason for the others is unknown. V, J and clone size derive from that table, while D and trimming were established from the DNA sequence. The sample data list 100,000 to 150,000 clones, and around nine tenths of these were observed just once. Around 2% of the sample lies in the top ten.

This entry is derived from a study of blood T cell repertoires in COVID-19 (dated by TCRdb to about 2020). In the study overall: Collaborator samples came from the United States, Italy and Spain and covered acute and convalescent phases of COVID-19. Where available, HLA class I and class II types were taken from metadata supplied by the sample provider and were not determined by assay-based typing. The prospective study material was composed of cDNA or gDNA derived from T cells, B-cell-depleted T cells, or PBMCs. Samples were obtained from the ongoing ImmuneRACE study (first 160 participants) and from about 1,300 subjects provided by 6 global collaborators. The repertoires were released in a freely available public database meant as a resource for research on the immune response to SARS-CoV-2. The dataset comprised deeply sampled blood TCRbeta repertoires from subjects exposed to, actively infected with, or recovered from COVID-19. Nearly every sample came with metadata listing a de-identified subject ID, COVID-19 status, age in years and sex.

Paper-wide results and their limitations: How much clinical and demographic metadata was included differed by source and by participant, and the metadata was provided uncurated.

In Seattle, one collaborating source enrolled patients while the infection was active and tracked those patients longitudinally over the course of disease. Each collaborating institution followed its own protocols to collect whole blood in K2EDTA tubes. For TCRbeta analysis, collaborator samples were shipped as frozen whole blood, as isolated PBMCs, or as DNA extracted from either sample type. The receptor comes from a man in his fifties with COVID-19, enrolled during active disease. Sequenced material: peripheral blood.

The CDR3 region: CASSTSGTPYNEQFF. The DNA sequence is TGTGCCAGCAGCACCTCCGGGACTCCCTACAATGAGCAGTTCTTC. The V and J segments used are TRBV7-3 and TRBJ2-1; the D gene is perhaps TRBD2, on 6 matching bases. The CDR3 numbers 15 residues from cysteine through phenylalanine. Only CDR3 DNA remains: 45 bases, in frame from the first base. CDR1 and CDR2 (SGHTA, FQGTGA) derive from the germline V gene. V gives up 5 bases and J gives up 2 bases, and the segment between their germline ends measures 13 bases.